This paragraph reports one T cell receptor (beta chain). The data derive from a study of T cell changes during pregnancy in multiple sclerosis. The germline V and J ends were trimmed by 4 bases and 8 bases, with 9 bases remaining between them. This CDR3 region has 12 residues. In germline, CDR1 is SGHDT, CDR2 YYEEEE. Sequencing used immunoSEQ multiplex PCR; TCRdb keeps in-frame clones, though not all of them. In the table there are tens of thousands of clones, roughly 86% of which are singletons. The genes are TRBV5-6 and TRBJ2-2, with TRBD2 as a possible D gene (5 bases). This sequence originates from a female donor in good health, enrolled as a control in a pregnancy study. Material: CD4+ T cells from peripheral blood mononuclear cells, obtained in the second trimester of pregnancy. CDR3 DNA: TGTGCCAGCAGCCCGGAGGTGGGGGAGCTGTTTTTT. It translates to CASSPEVGELFF.